The clone carrying this T cell receptor beta chain has at least ten counts. The data are from a study of prognosis after radiotherapy for stage I lung cancer. Two rounds of multiplex PCR amplified TCR beta CDR3 from genomic DNA. Every TRBV and TRBJ gene had its own specific primer in first-round PCR. TCRdb analysed the multiplex PCR reads with MiXCR anew, one entry per CDR3 protein. The data hold approximately 17,000 distinct CDR3 sequences, with about 46% observed a single time. At each of two time points, around 6.1 milliliters of venous blood were taken. The receptor was isolated from a donor aged 50 or older with non-small cell lung cancer. The sequences come from PBMCs, collected before or after stereotactic body radiation therapy (not recorded which).

The CDR3 spells CASSQVSDGNYGYTF. DNA of the CDR3: TGCGCCAGCAGCCAAGTCTCAGACGGGAACTATGGCTACACCTTC. The V call is TRBV4-3, the J call TRBJ1-2, with no clear D. V dropped 1 base and J dropped 2 bases, with 11 bases sitting between them. The V gene's germline CDR1 is LGHNA and CDR2 YSLEER. The CDR3 runs 15 residues.